The 21 T cell receptor beta chains below come from one sample, sequenced in a study of naive CD8 T cells in extremely preterm neonates. Without labor or membrane rupture, elective cesareans at about 35-43 weeks supplied term cord blood. Produced via immunoSEQ multiplex PCR; TCRdb's table is partial and in-frame only. The sample has over 5,500 clones; under 99% are singletons. Sequenced sample: naive CD8+ T cells from cord blood. The receptors derive from a newborn in good health.

The genes are TRBV9 and TRBJ2-1; 9 bases line up with TRBD1. The V gene's germline CDR1 is SGDLS and CDR2 YYNGEE. Unmatched junction bases numbered 7, after V lost 0 bases and J lost 9 bases. CDR3 length equals 15 residues. DNA for the CDR3: TGTGCCAGCAGCGTAGCCGGGACAGGGACACTTGAGCAGTTCTTC. This encodes CASSVAGTGTLEQFF.

The rearrangement uses TRBV5-6 and TRBJ2-7; 7 bases agree with TRBD1. J gave up 2 bases and V 3 bases, and 8 bases lay outside the gene matches. The CDR3 runs 15 residues. Germline V gene lookup returns CDR1 SGHDT and CDR2 YYEEEE. In nucleotides, the CDR3 is TGTGCCAGCAGCTCCCGTGACAGGGCGCCCTACGAGCAGTACTTC. Residues: CASSSRDRAPYEQYF.

The rearrangement uses TRBV10-3 and TRBJ2-1; 10 nucleotides agree with TRBD1. Germline trimming cut 3 bases from V and 5 bases from J; bases unmatched to any gene: 7. The CDR3 has 16 amino acids. CDR1 is ENHRY and CDR2 is SYGVKD in the germline V gene. CDR3 coding DNA: TGTGCCATCAGTGACCCAGCCGGGACAGGGGACAATGAGCAGTTCTTC. This translates into CAISDPAGTGDNEQFF.

The V and J genes are TRBV20-1 and TRBJ1-1; D not resolved. The CDR3 loop spans 11 amino acids. Germline V gene lookup returns CDR1 DFQATT and CDR2 SNEGSKA (reference sequence). The V gene lost 6 bases and the J gene lost 8 bases, with 13 bases spanning the gap. CDR3 nucleotides: TGCAGTGCCACCATCATGGCAGAAGCTTTCTTT. Its protein product is CSATIMAEAFF.

The chain recombines TRBV14 with TRBJ1-2; TRBD1 is a possible D gene (6 bases). The CDR3 length is 13 residues. Germline V gene lookup returns CDR1 SGHDN and CDR2 FVKESK. V lost 4 bases to trimming and J lost 0 bases, with 6 bases between them. CDR3 in amino acids: CASSRDTNYGYTF. The DNA for the CDR3 is TGTGCCAGCAGCCGGGACACTAACTATGGCTACACCTTC.

The gene calls are TRBV4-1 and TRBJ1-6; D may be TRBD1 (6 bases). The V end lost 1 base, the J end lost 2 bases, and 9 bases lay between the germline ends. This CDR3 is 16 amino acids long. The germline V gene has CDR1 MGHRA and CDR2 YSYEKL. CDR3 residues: CASSQARTAYNSPLHF. In DNA form, the CDR3 reads TGCGCCAGCAGCCAAGCAAGGACAGCCTATAATTCACCCCTCCACTTT.

The gene calls are TRBV10-1 and TRBJ2-5; 16 positions match TRBD2. The V segment lost 6 bases and the J segment 7 bases; nucleotides outside the gene matches: 8. CDR1 WNHNN and CDR2 SYGVQD come from the germline V gene (reference sequence). The CDR3 has 16 amino acids. This CDR3 is CASRGLAGGPRMTQYF. In DNA, the CDR3 is TGCGCCAGCAGGGGACTAGCGGGAGGGCCGCGGATGACCCAGTACTTC.

V gene TRBV28 combines with J gene TRBJ2-3; 11 bases map to TRBD2. This CDR3 has 16 amino acids. The V and J ends lost 5 bases and 8 bases, in that order; junction bases with no gene match: 12. CDR1 is MDHEN, CDR2 SYDVKM, per germline. The DNA for the CDR3 is TGTGCCAGCAGTCCTCTAACTAGCGGGGGTGCCGGTACGCAGTATTTT. It specifies CASSPLTSGGAGTQYF.

The rearrangement joins TRBV6-6 to TRBJ1-3; D gene ambiguous. V was shortened by 7 bases and J by 3 bases, with 16 bases between the two germline ends. The CDR3 has 15 amino acids. CDR1 is MNHNY, CDR2 SVGAGI, per germline (reference sequence). The CDR3 DNA is TGTGCCAGCACGGAGGGCGGAGCGGATGGAAACACCATATATTTT. It yields the protein CASTEGGADGNTIYF.

V gene TRBV5-6 combines with J gene TRBJ2-7; no clear D. The germline V gene has CDR1 SGHDT and CDR2 YYEEEE. V lost 0 bases and J 1 base, leaving 2 bases between the germline ends. The CDR3 runs to 12 residues. CDR3 region: CASSLASYEQYF. CDR3 sequence (DNA): TGTGCCAGCAGCTTGGCTTCCTACGAGCAGTACTTC. The variable domain in full, completed from reference TRBV5-6 and TRBJ2-7, reads DAGVTQSPTHLIKTRGQQVTLRCSPKSGHDTVSWYQQALGQGPQFIFQYYEEEERQRGNFPDRFSGHQFPNYSSELNVNALLLGDSALYLCASSLASYEQYFGPGTRLTVT.

The sample holds one count of this clone. The V call is TRBV5-6, the J call TRBJ1-2; D gene ambiguous. Deletions cut 0 bases from V and 4 bases from J, with 19 bases between. This CDR3 has 17 amino acids. CDR1 and CDR2 (germline): SGHDT, YYEEEE. The CDR3 bases are TGTGCCAGCAGCTTGGGGGTATCGTTAGCACCGTCCTATGGCTACACCTTC. This codes for CASSLGVSLAPSYGYTF.

V usage is TRBV27 and J usage is TRBJ2-3; D remains ambiguous. This CDR3 contains 14 residues. CDR1 and CDR2 (germline): MNHEY, SMNVEV (reference sequence). V was cut by 2 bases and J by 4 bases, with 10 bases left in between. The DNA for the CDR3 is TGTGCCAGCAGTTTACCCGGGTACCCAGATACGCAGTATTTT. Its translation: CASSLPGYPDTQYF.

The J gene is TRBJ1-2, the V gene TRBV7-9; D not certain. V was clipped by 5 bases and J by 2 bases, with 3 bases between them. The germline CDR1 and CDR2 sequences are SEHNR and FQNEAQ (reference sequence). The CDR3 runs 11 residues. CDR3: CASSLNYGYTF. For the CDR3, the DNA is TGTGCCAGCAGCCTCAACTATGGCTACACCTTC.

V is TRBV27 and J is TRBJ2-2, with D possibly being TRBD1 (7 bases). V was clipped by 7 bases and J by 6 bases, with 12 bases between them. This CDR3 contains 13 residues. CDR1 is MNHEY, CDR2 SMNVEV, per germline (reference sequence). The chain's CDR3 is CASTPGGPGELFF. The DNA of the CDR3 is TGTGCCAGCACCCCAGGGGGGCCCGGGGAGCTGTTTTTT.

The chain links TRBV4-2 to TRBJ2-1, with 11 nucleotides matching TRBD2. This CDR3 is built from 18 residues. Germline CDR1 is LGHNA and CDR2 is YNFKEQ. With V trimmed by 0 bases and J by 2 bases, 6 bases remained unmatched. CDR3 residues: CASSQDHSGGAPYNEQFF. The CDR3 region has the DNA TGTGCCAGCAGCCAAGACCATAGCGGGGGGGCCCCCTACAATGAGCAGTTCTTC.

The CDR3 loop is CASSEWGGNEKLFF. The CDR3 DNA follows: TGTGCCAGCAGTGAATGGGGGGGAAATGAAAAACTGTTTTTT. V gene TRBV25-1 combines with J gene TRBJ1-4; perhaps TRBD1 as D (5 bases). In germline, CDR1 is MGHDK, CDR2 SYGVNS. Trimming shortened V by 1 base and J by 5 bases, and 8 bases separated the two germline ends. This CDR3 has 14 residues.

V usage is TRBV9 and J usage is TRBJ1-1, with TRBD1 matching over 8 bases. The CDR3 is 13 residues long. The germline V gene encodes CDR1 SGDLS and CDR2 YYNGEE. The trim removed 4 bases at V and 4 bases at J, leaving 3 bases unmatched. CDR3 nucleotides: TGTGCCAGCAGCCCCGGACAGGGCACTGAAGCTTTCTTT. As protein: CASSPGQGTEAFF.

This clone showed up just a few times. The chain carries TRBV9 and TRBJ2-2; TRBD2 matches 11 bases. Per germline, CDR1 SGDLS and CDR2 YYNGEE. The ends lost 2 bases at V and 1 base at J; junction bases unmatched: 7. The length of the CDR3 is 18 residues. CDR3 sequence: CASSVYGTSGQNTGELFF. The CDR3 coding sequence is TGTGCCAGCAGCGTGTACGGGACTAGCGGACAGAACACCGGGGAGCTGTTTTTT.

The V and J genes are TRBV27 and TRBJ2-3; a weak D match, TRBD2 (6 bases). This CDR3 spans 15 amino acids. Germline CDR1 and CDR2: MNHEY and SMNVEV (reference sequence). Trimming took 6 bases from V and 1 from J, leaving 14 bases between them. CDR3 in DNA: TGTGCCAGCAGACGGGAGAGGTGGGGCACAGATACGCAGTATTTT. Translation: CASRRERWGTDTQYF.

The chain is built from TRBV27 and TRBJ2-3; 8 bases align to TRBD2. V shed 2 bases and J 1 base; nucleotides not matched to a gene: 5. The CDR3 extends over 16 amino acids. Germline CDR1 MNHEY, CDR2 SMNVEV (reference sequence). The DNA of the CDR3 is TGTGCCAGCAGTTTACGGGAGGGCCCCGGCACAGATACGCAGTATTTT. Encoded protein: CASSLREGPGTDTQYF.

The chain recombines TRBV29-1 with TRBJ2-1; TRBD2 aligns across 8 bases. Germline V lookup: CDR1 SQVTM, CDR2 ANQGSEA. CDR3 length: 14 residues. With 3 bases clipped from V and 8 bases from J, the junction kept 9 bases outside the gene matches. For the CDR3, the DNA is TGCAGCGTTGAGGGGCGGGGGGATGTAGATGAGCAGTTCTTC. It is translated as CSVEGRGDVDEQFF.